This paragraph covers one T cell receptor (beta chain) sequence. These data belong to a study of T cell changes during pregnancy in multiple sclerosis. The data were produced by immunoSEQ multiplex PCR, yet TCRdb's version contains in-frame clones alone and is incomplete. The table shows approximately 41,000 clones, with roughly 89% occurring only once. The CDR3 spans 14 residues. The germline V gene has CDR1 ENHRY and CDR2 SYGVKD. V was shortened by 6 bases and J by 2 bases, with 13 bases between the two germline ends. This sequence joins TRBV10-3 and TRBJ1-2; no definite D call. Sequenced here: CD4+ T cells from peripheral blood mononuclear cells, sampled in the second trimester of pregnancy. The TCR was taken from a female donor in good health, enrolled as a control in a pregnancy study. The CDR3 protein is CAISYGLQNYGYTF. CDR3 nucleotides: TGTGCCATCAGCTACGGGTTGCAAAACTATGGCTACACCTTC.